The 31 T cell receptor beta chains in this list originate from one sample, sequenced in a study of blood T cell repertoires in COVID-19. Libraries were prepared by immunoSEQ multiplex PCR; TCRdb keeps only in-frame clonotypes and omits some of them. The sample consists of 150,000 to 200,000 clones, roughly 81% of them appearing once. The source material was peripheral blood. These receptors were obtained from a woman aged 40 to 49 with COVID-19, enrolled during active disease.

This clone was seen just once. Here the CDR3 reads CASSLRGLGQFF. CDR3 DNA sequence: TGTGCCAGCAGCCTCAGGGGGCTTGGGCAGTTCTTC. The chain carries TRBV7-9 and TRBJ2-1; the match to TRBD1 covers 8 bases. This CDR3 is built from 12 residues. Unmatched junction bases numbered 6, after V lost 5 bases and J lost 12 bases. The germline gives CDR1 SEHNR, CDR2 FQNEAQ (reference sequence).

The rearrangement links TRBV10-3 to TRBJ1-1; tentative D call: TRBD1 (6 bases). Germline lookup yields CDR1 ENHRY and CDR2 SYGVKD. CDR3 length: 15 residues. V was clipped by 6 bases and J by 5 bases, with 19 bases between them. The CDR3 nucleotides are TGTGCCATCAGAACCCCACCCCAGGGGAGTACTGAAGCTTTCTTT. Protein sequence: CAIRTPPQGSTEAFF.

The chain couples TRBV27 to TRBJ1-5; perhaps TRBD1 as D (5 bases). CDR1 and CDR2 (germline): MNHEY, SMNVEV (reference sequence). The CDR3 totals 13 residues. The V end was cut by 8 bases, the J end by 4 bases, with 12 bases between. The DNA for the CDR3 is TGTGCCAGCTCCCTCCAGGGTAATCAGCCCCAGCATTTT. Encoded protein: CASSLQGNQPQHF.

J is TRBJ2-4 and V is TRBV7-9; maybe TRBD2 (6 bases). V shed 8 bases and J shed 0 bases, with 17 bases lying between them. CDR1 SEHNR and CDR2 FQNEAQ come from the germline V gene (reference sequence). The CDR3 is 16 amino acids. The CDR3 DNA reads as TGTGCCAGCTCCGGGACTCGAGATCTAGCCAAAAACATTCAGTACTTC. Translating it yields CASSGTRDLAKNIQYF.

The CDR3 nucleotides are TGCAGCGTGGGACAGGTTGCTAACTATGGCTACACCTTC. Its translation: CSVGQVANYGYTF. The rearrangement links TRBV29-1 to TRBJ1-2; 8 bases are a match to TRBD1. V was clipped by 6 bases and J by 0 bases; unmatched bases: 3. The CDR3 sequence is 13 residues long. Germline V gives CDR1 SQVTM, CDR2 ANQGSEA.

The genes are TRBV3-1 (or the pseudogene TRBV3-2) and TRBJ2-2, with TRBD2 matching 7 bases. V was clipped by 4 bases and J by 6 bases; unmatched bases: 8. CDR1 and CDR2 (germline): LGHDT, YNNKEL (reference sequence). The CDR3 sequence is 15 residues long. CDR3 protein: CASSPSGLEAGELFF. CDR3 nucleotide sequence: TGTGCCAGCAGCCCCTCCGGACTAGAGGCCGGGGAGCTGTTTTTT.

This clone was seen only a few times. The V call is TRBV29-1, the J call TRBJ2-2, with D perhaps TRBD2 (5 bases). The CDR3 loop spans 14 amino acids. CDR1 is SQVTM and CDR2 is ANQGSEA in the germline V gene. The germline V and J ends were trimmed by 4 bases and 3 bases, with 12 bases remaining between them. DNA for the CDR3: TGCAGCGTTGGAGGGCGCCCTTACACCGGGGAGCTGTTTTTT. Protein: CSVGGRPYTGELFF.

The rearrangement links TRBV2 to TRBJ1-6, with TRBD1 as a possible D gene (6 bases). The CDR3 runs 15 residues. The germline V gene encodes CDR1 SNHLY and CDR2 FYNNEI. The V end lost 4 bases, the J end lost 7 bases, and 14 bases lay between the germline ends. The CDR3 sequence: CASSVDSIGNSPLHF. CDR3 nucleotides: TGTGCCAGCAGTGTGGACAGCATCGGGAATTCACCCCTCCACTTT.

This clone was detected a few times. The V call is TRBV6-1, the J call TRBJ2-3; 10 nucleotides match TRBD1. This CDR3 region has 16 residues. CDR1 and CDR2 (germline): MNHNS, SASEGT. With V trimmed by 3 bases and J by 9 bases, 12 bases remained unmatched. DNA for the CDR3: TGTGCCAGCAGTGACCACCTCGGGACAGGGGCTTCGACGCAGTATTTT. This translates into CASSDHLGTGASTQYF.

The chain uses TRBV27 and TRBJ2-7; the match to TRBD2 covers 13 bases. The CDR3 contains 14 residues. Per germline, CDR1 MNHEY and CDR2 SMNVEV (reference sequence). The J segment lost 4 bases and the V segment lost 10 bases, leaving 7 bases of the junction unmatched. DNA of the CDR3: TGTGCCACCCAAGGACTAGCGGGAGTTTACGAGCAGTACTTC. Translated: CATQGLAGVYEQYF.

J is TRBJ2-4 and V is TRBV11-3; no definite D call. This CDR3 has 13 residues. V was cut by 3 bases and J by 2 bases, with 5 bases left in between. Germline loops: CDR1 SGHNT, CDR2 YENEEA. For the CDR3, the DNA is TGTGCCAGCAGCTTCCAAACCAAAAACATTCAGTACTTC. Protein product: CASSFQTKNIQYF.

In the case of this clone: The same CDR3 also results from other DNA sequences found in this sample. The chain recombines TRBV30 with TRBJ2-2; no definite D call. The V gene's germline CDR1 is GTSNPN and CDR2 SVGIG (reference sequence). The CDR3 runs 13 residues. Trimming pared 3 bases from V and 3 bases from J, leaving 8 bases between. The CDR3 sequence: CAWSLSDTGELFF. The DNA of the CDR3 is TGTGCCTGGAGCTTATCGGACACCGGGGAGCTGTTTTTT.

The chain recombines TRBV19 with TRBJ2-7; TRBD1 matches at 7 bases. CDR3 length: 15 amino acids. V was clipped by 5 bases and J by 4 bases; unmatched bases: 11. The germline gives CDR1 LNHDA, CDR2 SQIVND (reference sequence). This CDR3 reads CASSPSGQNPYEQYF. The CDR3 nucleotides read TGTGCCAGTAGTCCCTCGGGACAGAACCCTTACGAGCAGTACTTC.

V usage is TRBV3-1 (or the pseudogene TRBV3-2) and J usage is TRBJ1-5, with TRBD1 identical over 9 bases. The CDR3 loop spans 16 amino acids. V was pared by 0 bases and J by 7 bases, with 7 bases of the junction left unmatched. CDR1 and CDR2 (germline): LGHDT, YNNKEL (reference sequence). The CDR3 DNA is TGTGCCAGCAGCCAAGATTTTAGGACAGGGGAACAGCCCCAGCATTTT. Amino acid sequence: CASSQDFRTGEQPQHF.

This chain connects TRBV7-8 to TRBJ2-1; 7 bases fit TRBD2. With V trimmed by 3 bases and J by 9 bases, 8 bases remained unmatched. CDR1 SGHVS and CDR2 FQNEAQ come from the germline V gene. The CDR3 length is 14 residues. This CDR3 is CASSFTGGASEQFF. As DNA, the CDR3 is TGTGCCAGCAGCTTTACGGGGGGTGCGAGTGAGCAGTTCTTC.

V is TRBV5-1 and J is TRBJ1-2; D gene uncertain. The CDR3 loop spans 13 amino acids. Germline CDR1 and CDR2: SGHRS and YFSETQ. V was clipped by 0 bases and J by 4 bases, with 7 bases between them. The CDR3 sequence is CASSLDGIYGYTF. CDR3 nucleotide sequence: TGCGCCAGCAGCTTGGACGGGATCTATGGCTACACCTTC.

This clone has a single count. The chain links TRBV7-2 to TRBJ2-5, with D possibly matching TRBD2 (6 bases). Germline CDR1 and CDR2: SGHTA and FQGNSA. The ends were cut back, 3 bases at V and 5 bases at J, with 7 bases in the middle. This CDR3 comprises 12 residues. The CDR3 DNA follows: TGTGCCAGCAGCTTCGGGGGTGAGACCCAGTACTTC. Protein: CASSFGGETQYF.

V is TRBV5-6 and J is TRBJ1-6, with a possible D match to TRBD1 (6 bases). The CDR3 is 14 residues long. Germline values: CDR1 SGHDT, CDR2 YYEEEE. V lost 1 base and J lost 9, with 11 bases in between. CDR3 loop: CASSLRQAVSPLHF. As DNA, the CDR3 is TGTGCCAGCAGCTTGCGACAGGCCGTTTCACCCCTCCACTTT. Combining the CDR3 with reference TRBV5-6 and TRBJ1-6 gives the whole variable domain DAGVTQSPTHLIKTRGQQVTLRCSPKSGHDTVSWYQQALGQGPQFIFQYYEEEERQRGNFPDRFSGHQFPNYSSELNVNALLLGDSALYLCASSLRQAVSPLHFGNGTRLTVT.

This clone was detected once. CDR3 amino acids: CASSQDERGWQYF. The DNA of the CDR3 is TGTGCCAGCAGCCAAGATGAACGGGGTTGGCAGTATTTT. J is TRBJ2-3 and V is TRBV3-1 (or the pseudogene TRBV3-2); D may be TRBD2 (5 bases). V lost 0 bases to trimming and J lost 11 bases, with 12 bases between them. The CDR3 is 13 amino acids. The germline gives CDR1 LGHDT, CDR2 YNNKEL (reference sequence).

V gene TRBV10-3 combines with J gene TRBJ2-5; 7 bases agree with TRBD2. This CDR3 contains 15 residues. Germline CDR1 ENHRY, CDR2 SYGVKD. The V and J ends lost 3 bases and 5 bases, in that order; junction bases with no gene match: 9. The CDR3 DNA sequence: TGTGCCATCAGTGATGCAGGACTAGGGTTGGAGACCCAGTACTTC. Its protein is CAISDAGLGLETQYF.

In its sample, this clone was seen many times. V gene TRBV6-5 combines with J gene TRBJ1-5; D not resolved. The CDR3 loop spans 14 amino acids. V dropped 6 bases and J dropped 4 bases, with 13 bases sitting between them. Germline CDR1 is MNHEY and CDR2 is SVGAGI. The CDR3: CASSPSGVNQPQHF. CDR3 nucleotide sequence: TGTGCCAGCAGCCCCTCTGGAGTAAATCAGCCCCAGCATTTT.

V gene TRBV10-2 combines with J gene TRBJ1-5; 7 nucleotides agree with TRBD1. The CDR3 is made up of 13 amino acids. Germline trimming cut 5 bases from V and 5 bases from J; bases unmatched to any gene: 3. The germline V gene encodes CDR1 WSHSY and CDR2 SAAADI. In nucleotides, the CDR3 is TGCGCCAGCAGTTACCAGGGGGATCAGCCCCAGCATTTT. Its protein is CASSYQGDQPQHF.

This clone was recorded only once. J is TRBJ2-7 and V is TRBV18; 7 bases map to TRBD2. V lost 3 bases and J lost 5; bases outside the gene matches: 10. Germline CDR1 is KGHSH and CDR2 is LQKENI. The CDR3 extends over 15 amino acids. CDR3 sequence (DNA): TGTGCCAGCTCACCTCAGACTGCGGGAGTGAACGAGCAGTACTTC. Its protein is CASSPQTAGVNEQYF. Full variable domain (rest looked up from reference TRBV18 and TRBJ2-7): NAGVMQNPRHLVRRRGQEARLRCSPMKGHSHVYWYRQLPEEGLKFMVYLQKENIIDESGMPKERFSAEFPKEGPSILRIQQVVRGDSAAYFCASSPQTAGVNEQYFGPGTRLTVT.

V and J are TRBV5-4 and TRBJ2-3; D possibly corresponds to TRBD2 (6 bases). Per germline, CDR1 SGHNT and CDR2 YYREEE (reference sequence). Deletions cut 0 bases from V and 0 bases from J, with 8 bases between. CDR3 size: 15 residues. The CDR3, as DNA: TGTGCCAGCAGCTTGGGCGGGGCTAGCACAGATACGCAGTATTTT. Amino acid sequence: CASSLGGASTDTQYF.

The J gene is TRBJ1-3, the V gene TRBV6-5; 8 nucleotides line up with TRBD1. Germline V gene sequence: CDR1 MNHEY, CDR2 SVGAGI. V shed 1 base and J 2 bases; nucleotides not matched to a gene: 1. The CDR3 contains 15 residues. CDR3 sequence (DNA): TGTGCCAGCAGTTACTACAGGGGGGCTGGAAACACCATATATTTT. Amino acid sequence: CASSYYRGAGNTIYF.

The chain employs TRBV27 and TRBJ2-1; 13 positions agree with TRBD2. V lost 3 bases and J lost 4; bases outside the gene matches: 3. The CDR3 spans 16 residues. Germline V gene data show CDR1 as MNHEY and CDR2 as SMNVEV (reference sequence). The CDR3 sequence: CASSFPTSGGYNEQFF. The CDR3 DNA follows: TGTGCCAGCAGTTTCCCGACTAGCGGGGGGTACAATGAGCAGTTCTTC.

This clone was recorded once. This chain uses TRBV12-5 with TRBJ1-3; D unresolved. Germline CDR1 and CDR2: LGHNT and FRNRAP. The CDR3 consists of 14 residues. V lost 5 bases to trimming and J lost 0 bases, with 8 bases between them. CDR3 loop: CASGTQVSGNTIYF. The DNA for the CDR3 is TGTGCTAGTGGTACCCAGGTCTCTGGAAACACCATATATTTT.

In this sample, this clone turned up a few times. The chain recombines TRBV6-1 with TRBJ1-2; D gene unclear. Germline-derived CDR1 and CDR2 are MNHNS and SASEGT. V gave up 0 bases and J gave up 0 bases, with 8 bases separating them. The CDR3 loop spans 15 amino acids. The CDR3 DNA reads as TGTGCCAGCAGTGAAGCGGCTTCTCCTAACTATGGCTACACCTTC. It specifies CASSEAASPNYGYTF.

This clone was seen only once. This chain connects TRBV29-1 to TRBJ1-1; weak D call: TRBD1 (6 bases). The V and J ends lost 7 bases and 1 base respectively, with 10 bases between them. Germline V lookup: CDR1 SQVTM, CDR2 ANQGSEA. The CDR3 runs 12 residues. CDR3 sequence: CSGGHQNTEAFF. DNA for the CDR3: TGCAGCGGGGGACATCAGAACACTGAAGCTTTCTTT.

Here the CDR3 DNA reads TGTGCCTGGGGGACAGTTTCAAGAAACACCATATATTTT. It encodes CAWGTVSRNTIYF. The chain carries TRBV30 and TRBJ1-3; TRBD1 aligns across 7 bases. Germline V gene lookup returns CDR1 GTSNPN and CDR2 SVGIG (reference sequence). Trimming at V came to 5 bases and at J to 5 bases, leaving 6 bases not matched to a gene. The CDR3 is made up of 13 amino acids.

The rearrangement joins TRBV11-2 to TRBJ1-4, with TRBD1 matching over 8 bases. Germline V CDR1 and CDR2: SGHAT, FQNNGV. The J segment lost 8 bases and the V segment lost 5 bases, leaving 10 bases of the junction unmatched. The CDR3 loop spans 15 amino acids. The CDR3 bases are TGTGCCAGCAGCCTTAGCCCCAGGGGGCTGGAAAAACTGTTTTTT. It codes for CASSLSPRGLEKLFF.